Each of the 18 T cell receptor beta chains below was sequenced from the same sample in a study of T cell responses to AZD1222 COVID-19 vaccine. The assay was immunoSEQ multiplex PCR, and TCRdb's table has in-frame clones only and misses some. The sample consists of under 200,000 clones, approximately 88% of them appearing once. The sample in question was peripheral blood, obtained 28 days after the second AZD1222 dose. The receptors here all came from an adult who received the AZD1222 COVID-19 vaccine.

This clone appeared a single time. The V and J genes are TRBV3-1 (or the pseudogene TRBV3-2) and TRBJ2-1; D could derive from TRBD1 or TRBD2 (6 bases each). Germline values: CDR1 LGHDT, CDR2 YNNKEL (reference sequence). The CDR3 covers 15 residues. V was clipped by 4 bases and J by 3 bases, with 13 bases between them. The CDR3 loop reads CASSPARGVYNEQFF. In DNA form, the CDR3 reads TGTGCCAGCAGCCCTGCAAGGGGGGTCTACAATGAGCAGTTCTTC.

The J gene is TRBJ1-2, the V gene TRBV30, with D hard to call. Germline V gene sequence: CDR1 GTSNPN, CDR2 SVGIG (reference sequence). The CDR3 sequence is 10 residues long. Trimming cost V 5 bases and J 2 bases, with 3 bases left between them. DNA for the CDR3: TGTGCCTGGCTAAACTATGGCTACACCTTC. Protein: CAWLNYGYTF.

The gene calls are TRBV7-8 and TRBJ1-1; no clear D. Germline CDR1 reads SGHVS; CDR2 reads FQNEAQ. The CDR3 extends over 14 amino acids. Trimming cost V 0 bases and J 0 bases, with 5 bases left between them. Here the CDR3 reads CASSLANMNTEAFF. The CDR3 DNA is TGTGCCAGCAGCTTAGCCAACATGAACACTGAAGCTTTCTTT.

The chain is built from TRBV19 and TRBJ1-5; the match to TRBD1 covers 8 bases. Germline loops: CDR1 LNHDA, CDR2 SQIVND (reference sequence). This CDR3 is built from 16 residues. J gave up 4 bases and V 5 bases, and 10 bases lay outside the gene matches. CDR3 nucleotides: TGTGCCAGTAGTTCGTTACAGGGGGTTGGTAATCAGCCCCAGCATTTT. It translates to CASSSLQGVGNQPQHF.

Here the CDR3 reads CASSGDSYNEQFF. CDR3 nucleotide sequence: TGTGCCAGTAGCGGGGACTCCTACAATGAGCAGTTCTTC. This rearrangement joins TRBV19 to TRBJ2-1; TRBD2 might be the D (5 bases). CDR1 and CDR2 (germline): LNHDA, SQIVND (reference sequence). CDR3 length: 13 amino acids. The ends were cut back, 6 bases at V and 0 bases at J, with 6 bases in the middle.

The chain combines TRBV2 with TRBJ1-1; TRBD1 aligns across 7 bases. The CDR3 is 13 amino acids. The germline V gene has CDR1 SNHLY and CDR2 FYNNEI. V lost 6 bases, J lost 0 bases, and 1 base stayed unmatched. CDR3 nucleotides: TGTGCCAGCAGGGGACAGATGAACACTGAAGCTTTCTTT. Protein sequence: CASRGQMNTEAFF.

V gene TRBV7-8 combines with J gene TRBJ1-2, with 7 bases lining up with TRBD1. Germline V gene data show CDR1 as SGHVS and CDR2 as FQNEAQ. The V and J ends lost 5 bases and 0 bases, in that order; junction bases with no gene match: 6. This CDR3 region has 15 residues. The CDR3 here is CASSRSGTANYGYTF. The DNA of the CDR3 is TGTGCCAGCAGCCGATCCGGGACAGCTAACTATGGCTACACCTTC.

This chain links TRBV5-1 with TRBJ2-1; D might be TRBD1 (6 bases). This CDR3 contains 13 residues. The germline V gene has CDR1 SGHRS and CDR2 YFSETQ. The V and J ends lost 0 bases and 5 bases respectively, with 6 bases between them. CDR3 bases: TGCGCCAGCAGCTTGGGGGACAACAATGAGCAGTTCTTC. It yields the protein CASSLGDNNEQFF.

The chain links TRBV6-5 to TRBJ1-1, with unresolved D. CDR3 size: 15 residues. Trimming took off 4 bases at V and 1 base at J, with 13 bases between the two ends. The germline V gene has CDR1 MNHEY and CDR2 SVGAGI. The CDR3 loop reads CASSLSGRSNTEAFF. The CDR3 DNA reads TGTGCCAGCAGTTTATCCGGGAGGTCGAACACTGAAGCTTTCTTT.

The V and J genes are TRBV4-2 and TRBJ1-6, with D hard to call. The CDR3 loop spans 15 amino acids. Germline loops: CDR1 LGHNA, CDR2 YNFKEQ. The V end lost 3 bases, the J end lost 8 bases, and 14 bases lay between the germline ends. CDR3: CASSQRLEAYSPLHF. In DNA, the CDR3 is TGTGCCAGCAGCCAGAGGTTGGAGGCTTATTCACCCCTCCACTTT.

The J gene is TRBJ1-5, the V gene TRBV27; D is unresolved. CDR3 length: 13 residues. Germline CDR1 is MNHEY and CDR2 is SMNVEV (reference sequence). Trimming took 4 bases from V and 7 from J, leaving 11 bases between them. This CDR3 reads CASSWSKDQPQHF. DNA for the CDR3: TGTGCCAGCAGTTGGTCAAAAGACCAGCCCCAGCATTTT.

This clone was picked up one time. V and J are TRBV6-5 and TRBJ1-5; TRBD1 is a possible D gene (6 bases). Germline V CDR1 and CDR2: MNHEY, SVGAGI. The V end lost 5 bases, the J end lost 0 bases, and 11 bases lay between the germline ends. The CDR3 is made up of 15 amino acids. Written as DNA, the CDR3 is TGTGCCAGCAGTCGGGGGGCAGATAGCAATCAGCCCCAGCATTTT. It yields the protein CASSRGADSNQPQHF.

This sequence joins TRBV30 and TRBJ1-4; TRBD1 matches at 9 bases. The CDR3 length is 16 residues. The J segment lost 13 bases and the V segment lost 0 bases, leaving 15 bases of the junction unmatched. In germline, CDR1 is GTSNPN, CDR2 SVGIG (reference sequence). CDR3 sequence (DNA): TGTGCCTGGAGTGTATCCCCGACAGGGGGGCCGCGAAGACTGTTTTTT. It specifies CAWSVSPTGGPRRLFF.

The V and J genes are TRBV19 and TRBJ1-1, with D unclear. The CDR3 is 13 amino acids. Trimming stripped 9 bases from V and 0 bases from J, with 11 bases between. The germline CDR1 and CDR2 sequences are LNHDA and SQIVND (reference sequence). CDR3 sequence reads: CASASRMNTEAFF. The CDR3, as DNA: TGTGCCAGCGCCAGTAGGATGAACACTGAAGCTTTCTTT.

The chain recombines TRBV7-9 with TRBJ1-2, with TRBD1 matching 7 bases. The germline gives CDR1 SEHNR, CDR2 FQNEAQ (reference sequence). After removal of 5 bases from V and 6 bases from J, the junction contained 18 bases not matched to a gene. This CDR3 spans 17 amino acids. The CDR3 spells CASSPTGQREKGDGYTF. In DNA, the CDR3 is TGTGCCAGCAGCCCGACGGGACAGAGAGAAAAGGGCGATGGCTACACCTTC. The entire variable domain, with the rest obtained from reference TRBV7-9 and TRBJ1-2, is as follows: DTGVSQNPRHKITKRGQNVTFRCDPISEHNRLYWYRQTLGQGPEFLTYFQNEAQLEKSRLLSDRFSAERPKGSFSTLEIQRTEQGDSAMYLCASSPTGQREKGDGYTFGSGTRLTVV.

CDR3 in amino acids: CASSEATRNSPLHF. CDR3 sequence (DNA): TGTGCCAGCAGTGAAGCAACACGGAATTCACCCCTCCACTTT. V usage is TRBV6-1 and J usage is TRBJ1-6, with D hard to call. V shed 0 bases and J shed 7 bases, with 7 bases lying between them. Germline V gene lookup returns CDR1 MNHNS and CDR2 SASEGT. The CDR3 runs 14 residues.

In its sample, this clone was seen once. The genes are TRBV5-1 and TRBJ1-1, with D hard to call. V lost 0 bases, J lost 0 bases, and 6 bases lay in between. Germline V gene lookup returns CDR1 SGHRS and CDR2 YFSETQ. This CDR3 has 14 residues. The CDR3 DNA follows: TGCGCCAGCAGCTTGGAGAATATGAACACTGAAGCTTTCTTT. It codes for CASSLENMNTEAFF.

This CDR3 reads CASSRTSGNTGELFF. The CDR3 region has the DNA TGTGCCAGCAGTCGGACTAGCGGGAACACCGGGGAGCTGTTTTTT. The chain uses TRBV9 and TRBJ2-2; 10 nucleotides align to TRBD2. Trimming at V came to 5 bases and at J to 1 base, leaving 2 bases not matched to a gene. CDR3 size: 15 residues. Germline CDR1 is SGDLS and CDR2 is YYNGEE. The full variable domain, completed using reference TRBV9 and TRBJ2-2, is DSGVTQTPKHLITATGQRVTLRCSPRSGDLSVYWYQQSLDQGLQFLIQYYNGEERAKGNILERFSAQQFPDLHSELNLSSLELGDSALYFCASSRTSGNTGELFFGEGSRLTVL.